The 5 T cell receptor beta chains given below trace back to one sample, sequenced in a study of CD4 T cells in relation to SARS-CoV-2 and coronaviruses. The unexposed donors gave CD4+ T cells in about 2010-2019, prior to COVID-19. TCRdb's copy holds only in-frame clones and misses some; the assay was immunoSEQ multiplex PCR. The data hold some 70,000 clones, with 80% to 95% observed a single time. Sequences were obtained from naive CD4+ T cells from PBMCs. As to subset: naive CD4+ T cells isolated by negative enrichment. All receptors derive from a human donor in good health.

As for this clone: This specimen includes other DNA sequences encoding the same CDR3. The genes are TRBV18 and TRBJ1-3; 10 bases are shared with TRBD1. Germline values: CDR1 KGHSH, CDR2 LQKENI. The CDR3 has 15 amino acids. Trimming at V came to 3 bases and at J to 4 bases, leaving 3 bases not matched to a gene. The DNA for the CDR3 is TGTGCCAGCTCACCCGACAGGGGGCCCGGAAACACCATATATTTT. It translates to CASSPDRGPGNTIYF.

The chain is built from TRBV27 and TRBJ1-6, with 9 bases identical to TRBD1. CDR1 is MNHEY and CDR2 is SMNVEV in the germline V gene (reference sequence). Trimming took 5 bases from V and 7 from J; bases not matched to a gene: 6. The CDR3 is 15 residues long. As DNA, the CDR3 is TGTGCCAGCAGTCGGGACAGGGCGCCCAATTCACCCCTCCACTTT. Translated: CASSRDRAPNSPLHF.

The chain uses TRBV5-1 and TRBJ1-1; D not resolved. Trimming stripped 5 bases from V and 1 base from J, with 15 bases between. The CDR3 is made up of 15 amino acids. Germline-derived CDR1 and CDR2 are SGHRS and YFSETQ. CDR3 region: CASRSFSTPNTEAFF. For the CDR3, the DNA is TGCGCCAGCAGAAGCTTTAGTACACCGAACACTGAAGCTTTCTTT.

This chain joins TRBV9 and TRBJ2-1, with 11 bases identical to TRBD1. The CDR3 totals 14 residues. CDR1 is SGDLS, CDR2 YYNGEE, per germline. The V gene end was trimmed by 7 bases and the J gene end by 6 bases; junction bases not matched to a gene: 6. DNA of the CDR3: TGTGCCAGCGGTGGGGACAGGGGGTCCAATGAGCAGTTCTTC. Translated, it gives CASGGDRGSNEQFF.

The chain employs TRBV4-3 and TRBJ1-1; D gene uncertain. The CDR3 has 15 amino acids. Germline assignment: CDR1 LGHNA and CDR2 YSLEER. Trimming left V 0 bases short and J 3 bases short, with 11 bases between. CDR3 DNA: TGCGCCAGCAGCCAAGATCTCGCAGGCCACACTGAAGCTTTCTTT. Translating it yields CASSQDLAGHTEAFF.